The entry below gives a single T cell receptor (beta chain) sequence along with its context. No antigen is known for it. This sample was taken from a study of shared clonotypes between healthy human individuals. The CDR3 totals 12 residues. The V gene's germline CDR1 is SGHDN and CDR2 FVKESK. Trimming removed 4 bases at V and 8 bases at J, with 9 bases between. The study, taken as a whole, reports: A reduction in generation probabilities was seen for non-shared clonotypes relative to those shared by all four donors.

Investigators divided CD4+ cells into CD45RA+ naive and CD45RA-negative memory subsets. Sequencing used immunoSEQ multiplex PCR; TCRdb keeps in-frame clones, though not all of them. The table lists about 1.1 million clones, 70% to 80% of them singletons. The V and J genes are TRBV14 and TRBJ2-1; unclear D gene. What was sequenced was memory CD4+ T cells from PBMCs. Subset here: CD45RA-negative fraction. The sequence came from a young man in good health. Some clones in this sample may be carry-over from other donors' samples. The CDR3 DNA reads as TGTGCCAGCAGCCCCCGTTGGGATGAGCAGTTCTTC. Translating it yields CASSPRWDEQFF.